This TCR beta chain was found in a study of T cell responses to AZD1222 COVID-19 vaccine. As regards this clone: Antigen: not known.

Clones were read by immunoSEQ multiplex PCR, and TCRdb kept only the in-frame ones, dropping some. The sample records 90,000 to 120,000 clones, approximately 89% being singletons. Study-level points and caveats: Per reports, nearly half of all spike-specific TCRs target regions that are unmutated in variants.

This clonotype was obtained from an adult in good health. The specimen comprised peripheral blood, sampled on day 0 of MenACWY control vaccination.

The CDR3 region is CASSLVTGSQAFF. CDR3 bases: TGTGCCAGCAGCTTAGTCACAGGGTCACAAGCTTTCTTT. The chain carries TRBV11-3 and TRBJ1-1; perhaps TRBD1 as D (6 bases). CDR3 length equals 13 residues. Trimming shortened V by 1 base and J by 9 bases, and 12 bases separated the two germline ends. CDR1 is SGHNT, CDR2 YENEEA, per germline. The full variable domain, completed using reference TRBV11-3 and TRBJ1-1, is EAGVVQSPRYKIIEKKQPVAFWCNPISGHNTLYWYLQNLGQGPELLIRYENEEAVDDSQLPKDRFSAERLKGVDSTLKIQPAELGDSAVYLCASSLVTGSQAFFGQGTRLTVV.